The rows below give T cell receptor beta chains drawn from one sample of a study of regulatory T cells in long-lasting Graves disease. MiXCR, run by TCRdb on the multiplex PCR reads, gives a single entry per CDR3 protein. The sample carries 350,000 to 500,000 distinct CDR3 sequences, 14% recorded once. These records were also assigned to another study, of T cells in Graves' hyperthyroidism and ophthalmopathy.

The sequencing used peripheral blood mononuclear cells (PBMCs), collected at new diagnosis, from a patient treated with antithyroid drugs. Every receptor here comes from a woman between 50 and 59 years old with Graves disease. Each CDR3 is given with its conserved first and last residue. Each record gives: J gene, D gene, V gene, clone size, CDR3 protein, CDR3 DNA. D genes are given only for firm matches. Only part of the rows carry a size: once, few, many, or a class if the clone is expanded.

TRBJ1-2,-,TRBV7-9,-,CASSDSGGYGYTF,TGTGCCAGCAGTGATAGTGGGGGTTATGGCTACACCTTC
TRBJ2-4,-,TRBV28,-,CASSPYRRTARVIQYF,TGTGCCAGCAGTCCCTACCGCCGGACTGCCCGCGTCATTCAGTACTTC
TRBJ2-7,TRBD2,TRBV7-6,-,CASSSTSGGGGEQYF,TGTGCCAGCAGCTCTACTAGCGGCGGGGGGGGCGAGCAGTACTTC
TRBJ2-7,TRBD2,TRBV28,few,CASEDFSGIGEQYF,TGTGCCAGCGAAGACTTTAGCGGGATAGGCGAGCAGTACTTC
TRBJ1-3,-,TRBV18,few,CASSPRGAEGNTIYF,TGTGCCAGCTCACCTAGGGGCGCGGAAGGAAACACCATATATTTT
TRBJ2-7,-,TRBV30,few,CAWSSNYEQYF,TGTGCCTGGAGCTCCAACTACGAGCAGTACTTC
TRBJ1-1,TRBD1,TRBV6-1,many,CASSSRDRGVTEAFF,TGTGCCAGCAGCAGCCGAGACAGGGGAGTAACTGAAGCTTTCTTT
TRBJ2-7,TRBD2,TRBV18,few,CASSEGLAGDSEQYF,TGTGCCAGCTCAGAGGGCCTAGCGGGAGATTCCGAGCAGTACTTC
TRBJ2-7,TRBD2,TRBV20-1,many,CSAAFSGSRDEQYF,TGCAGTGCCGCTTTTAGCGGGAGTAGGGACGAGCAGTACTTC
TRBJ1-1,-,TRBV28,few,CASTPGSRYTEAFF,TGTGCCAGCACCCCGGGCAGTCGGTACACTGAAGCTTTCTTT
TRBJ1-1,-,TRBV12-3/TRBV12-4,few,CASSFALGAQGNTEAFF,TGTGCCAGCAGTTTCGCTCTGGGGGCGCAGGGAAACACTGAAGCTTTCTTT
TRBJ2-2,TRBD1,TRBV12-3/TRBV12-4,many,CASTPGGQGATGELFF,TGTGCCAGCACCCCAGGGGGCCAGGGGGCCACCGGGGAGCTGTTTTTT
TRBJ2-3,TRBD1,TRBV12-3/TRBV12-4,many,CASSSQGQEVTDTQYF,TGTGCCAGCAGTTCGCAGGGACAGGAGGTCACAGATACGCAGTATTTT
TRBJ2-4,TRBD2,TRBV2,-,CASKRLAGGPAKNIQYF,TGTGCCAGCAAGCGACTAGCGGGAGGGCCGGCCAAAAACATTCAGTACTTC
TRBJ2-1,TRBD2,TRBV5-1,many,CASSLELAGHNEQFF,TGCGCCAGCAGCTTGGAATTAGCGGGTCACAATGAGCAGTTCTTC
TRBJ1-5,-,TRBV2,many,CASSAGQASNQPQHF,TGTGCCAGCAGTGCCGGCCAAGCTAGCAATCAGCCCCAGCATTTT
TRBJ1-1,TRBD1,TRBV28,few,CASRPTGQGNTEAFF,TGTGCCAGCAGACCTACAGGACAGGGGAACACTGAAGCTTTCTTT
TRBJ1-4,TRBD1,TRBV10-3,many,CAISEGTGGGDEKLFF,TGTGCCATCAGTGAGGGTACAGGGGGCGGTGATGAAAAACTGTTTTTT
TRBJ2-3,TRBD2,TRBV28,-,CASSFTSGRKRTDTQYF,TGTGCCAGCAGTTTCACTAGCGGGAGGAAGCGGACAGATACGCAGTATTTT
TRBJ2-1,-,TRBV28,few,CASSLWPRGDEQFF,TGTGCCAGCAGTTTATGGCCGAGGGGGGATGAGCAGTTCTTC
TRBJ2-5,TRBD2,TRBV2,few,CASKASGGAQETQYF,TGTGCCAGCAAGGCAAGCGGGGGAGCTCAAGAGACCCAGTACTTC
TRBJ2-5,-,TRBV5-5,many,CASSGTGWAEETQYF,TGTGCCAGCAGCGGGACGGGTTGGGCAGAAGAGACCCAGTACTTC
TRBJ2-7,TRBD2,TRBV6-1,-,CASSSGTTCEQYF,TGTGCCAGCAGTAGCGGGACCACCTGCGAGCAGTACTTC
TRBJ1-6,-,TRBV30,few,CAWSVQGGSPLHF,TGTGCCTGGAGTGTACAGGGCGGTTCACCTCTCCACTTT
TRBJ1-2,-,TRBV28,many,CASSSTAGANYGYTF,TGTGCCAGCAGTTCAACCGCTGGGGCGAACTATGGCTACACCTTC
TRBJ2-2,-,TRBV11-1,many,CASSFSLVTGELFF,TGTGCCAGCAGCTTTTCTCTCGTCACCGGGGAGCTGTTTTTT
TRBJ1-5,TRBD1,TRBV6-1,many,CASSLTGATQPQHF,TGTGCCAGCAGTCTGACAGGGGCAACTCAGCCCCAGCATTTT
TRBJ1-4,-,TRBV11-2,many,CASSLDGGGAEKLFF,TGTGCCAGCAGCTTAGACGGGGGAGGCGCGGAAAAACTGTTTTTT
TRBJ2-5,-,TRBV30,many,CAWSQETQETQYF,TGTGCCTGGAGTCAAGAAACCCAAGAGACCCAGTACTTC
TRBJ1-2,-,TRBV6-2/TRBV6-3,-,CASRLAGLYAYGYTF,TGTGCCAGCAGGCTCGCAGGGTTGTACGCCTATGGCTACACCTTC
TRBJ2-3,TRBD1,TRBV11-2,many,CASSQTGDLDTQYF,TGTGCCAGCAGCCAGACAGGGGATCTAGATACGCAGTATTTT
TRBJ2-5,-,TRBV13,few,CASSLGYRDSVGQETQYF,TGTGCCAGCAGCTTAGGCTACCGGGACTCGGTAGGGCAAGAGACCCAGTACTTC
TRBJ2-1,-,TRBV12-3/TRBV12-4,many,CASSFPRGSYNEQFF,TGTGCCAGCAGTTTCCCCCGGGGCTCCTACAATGAGCAGTTCTTC
TRBJ2-7,-,TRBV3-1,many,CASSQARAYEQYF,TGTGCCAGCAGCCAAGCCAGGGCCTACGAGCAGTACTTC
TRBJ2-2,-,TRBV5-1,many,CASSLSGSDTGELFF,TGCGCCAGCAGCTTATCAGGGAGCGACACCGGGGAGCTGTTTTTT
TRBJ1-4,-,TRBV5-4,few,CASSFKGREKLFF,TGTGCCAGCAGCTTTAAGGGCCGTGAAAAACTGTTTTTT
TRBJ2-7,TRBD1,TRBV28,-,CASIGGQATTYEQYF,TGTGCCAGCATAGGGGGACAGGCCACGACCTACGAGCAGTACTTC
TRBJ1-1,-,TRBV10-3,-,CAISGRRSSTPNTEAFF,TGTGCCATCAGTGGGAGACGGAGTTCGACCCCGAACACTGAAGCTTTCTTT
TRBJ1-2,-,TRBV24-1,many,CATSAARPTGQVRGYTF,TGTGCCACCAGTGCCGCGAGGCCGACGGGGCAGGTTCGTGGCTACACCTTC
TRBJ2-1,TRBD2,TRBV20-1,many,CSARDVDSGFKSSYNEQFF,TGCAGTGCTAGAGATGTCGATAGCGGGTTTAAGAGCTCCTACAATGAGCAGTTCTTC
TRBJ1-1,-,TRBV13,-,CASSTLIYRQNTEAFF,TGTGCCAGCAGCACCCTTATTTACAGACAGAACACTGAAGCTTTCTTT
TRBJ2-2,TRBD2,TRBV11-2,many,CASSPGLAGVNTGELFF,TGTGCCAGCAGCCCGGGGCTAGCGGGAGTAAACACCGGGGAGCTGTTTTTT
TRBJ2-1,TRBD2,TRBV5-1,-,CASSLASAGGLNEQFF,TGCGCCAGCAGCTTGGCCTCAGCGGGAGGGCTGAATGAGCAGTTCTTC
TRBJ2-1,-,TRBV13,many,CASRPRPASYNEQFF,TGTGCCAGCCGACCCCGCCCTGCCTCCTACAATGAGCAGTTCTTC
TRBJ1-1,-,TRBV12-5,few,CASGLETNTEAFF,TGTGCTAGTGGTTTGGAAACGAACACTGAAGCTTTCTTT
TRBJ1-2,-,TRBV12-3/TRBV12-4,-,CATEDAKSNYGYTF,TGTGCCACCGAGGACGCAAAATCTAACTATGGCTACACCTTC
TRBJ2-7,TRBD2,TRBV20-1,many,CSARDPSGRPSYEQYF,TGCAGTGCTAGAGATCCGAGCGGGAGGCCCTCCTACGAGCAGTACTTC
TRBJ1-1,-,TRBV2,many,CASSARGLMNTEAFF,TGTGCCAGCAGTGCTAGGGGCCTCATGAACACTGAAGCTTTCTTT
TRBJ2-2,-,TRBV28,-,CASRRDPNTGELFF,TGTGCCAGCAGGCGGGATCCGAACACCGGGGAGCTGTTTTTT
TRBJ2-1,-,TRBV3-1,few,CASSQVPGNNEQFF,TGTGCCAGCAGCCAAGTTCCAGGGAACAATGAGCAGTTCTTC
TRBJ2-7,TRBD1,TRBV2,many,CASSSQGVLYEQYF,TGTGCCAGTTCTTCGCAGGGGGTCCTCTACGAGCAGTACTTC
TRBJ2-2,TRBD2,TRBV6-2/TRBV6-3,many,CASSYVEGGPNTGELFF,TGTGCCAGCAGTTACGTCGAGGGAGGGCCCAACACCGGGGAGCTGTTTTTT
TRBJ1-2,-,TRBV7-8,-,CASSPRSWTALVGYTF,TGTGCCAGCAGCCCTCGTTCTTGGACCGCGCTAGTAGGCTACACCTTC
TRBJ1-1,-,TRBV28,many,CASSLISAREAFF,TGTGCCAGCAGTTTGATCTCGGCGCGCGAAGCTTTCTTT
TRBJ1-2,-,TRBV29-1,once,CSVDTTNYANYGYTF,TGCAGCGTTGACACGACCAATTACGCTAACTATGGCTACACCTTC
TRBJ1-3,-,TRBV9,few,CASSPQNGGVLTGNTIYF,TGTGCCAGCAGCCCCCAGAATGGGGGGGTCCTAACTGGAAACACCATATATTTT
TRBJ1-2,TRBD1,TRBV10-3,-,CAISEGTEYGYTF,TGTGCCATCAGTGAGGGGACAGAGTATGGCTACACCTTC